This section outlines one T cell receptor beta chain sequence together with its context. Its specificity is not known. These data belong to a study of lymphopenia after photon versus proton radiotherapy. Study findings and constraints: Better survival with proton therapy was suggested as possible, not demonstrated. Relative stability marked proton patients; photon patients lost diversity and naive cells. Post-nadir TCR diversity decline inversely tracked overall survival among those who died. After lymphocyte nadir, photon-treated repertoires showed oligoclonal expansion, especially CD8+ Temra.

Libraries were prepared by immunoSEQ multiplex PCR; TCRdb keeps only in-frame clonotypes and omits some of them. The table shows 75,000 to 90,000 clones, with around 88% occurring only once. The length of the CDR3 is 12 residues. The chain recombines TRBV21-1 with TRBJ2-3. TRBV21-1 is tagged as a pseudogene. The source was peripheral blood, collected from a patient treated with proton-based radiotherapy. This receptor was taken from a man between 60 and 75 years old with pancreatic cancer. The CDR3 nucleotides read TGTGCCAGCAGAGGCCCGGTCTATACGCAGTATTTT. Its translation is CASRGPVYTQYF.